Listed here are 28 T cell receptor beta chains from one sample, sequenced in a study of blood T cell repertoires in COVID-19. Assay used: immunoSEQ multiplex PCR; TCRdb lists only in-frame clones, some missing. The table includes around 150,000 clones, about 88% detected once. Material for sequencing was peripheral blood. All receptors derive from a man in his forties with acute or convalescent COVID-19.

The chain carries TRBV6-2 or TRBV6-3 and TRBJ1-2; TRBD1 matches 10 bases. The CDR3 spans 16 residues. J was trimmed by 8 bases and V by 6 bases; bases with no gene match: 15. Germline CDR1 is MNHEY and CDR2 is SVGEGT. The CDR3 DNA is TGTGCCAGCAGCCCGGGACAGGGGAATCGCTATGAAGGCTACACCTTC. Protein product: CASSPGQGNRYEGYTF.

The chain combines TRBV5-5 with TRBJ1-3; TRBD1 matches at 7 bases. This CDR3 comprises 13 residues. The germline V gene encodes CDR1 SGHKS and CDR2 YYEKEE (reference sequence). V was pared by 5 bases and J by 2 bases, with 1 base of the junction left unmatched. The CDR3 nucleotides are TGTGCCAGCAGGACAGGGACTGGAAACACCATATATTTT. Translated, it gives CASRTGTGNTIYF.

V and J are TRBV7-9 and TRBJ2-3, with D possibly TRBD2 on 5 matching bases. With 5 bases removed from V and 2 bases from J, the gap between germline ends came to 23 bases. Germline lookup yields CDR1 SEHNR and CDR2 FQNEAQ (reference sequence). This CDR3 is 18 amino acids long. CDR3 nucleotide sequence: TGTGCCAGCAGCGCCGGATTACCGGGCGGGCTTTTCACAGATACGCAGTATTTT. It specifies CASSAGLPGGLFTDTQYF.

The chain joins TRBV19 to TRBJ1-1, with TRBD1 identical over 8 bases. V was clipped by 6 bases and J by 0 bases; unmatched bases: 9. Germline lookup yields CDR1 LNHDA and CDR2 SQIVND (reference sequence). CDR3 length: 16 amino acids. The CDR3: CASRPRGQVVNTEAFF. For the CDR3, the DNA is TGTGCCAGTAGGCCCAGGGGGCAAGTAGTGAACACTGAAGCTTTCTTT.

Only a few counts were recorded for this clone. CDR3 in DNA: TGTGCCAGTAGTAGTCCGGGACAGACTAATGAAAAACTGTTTTTT. This encodes CASSSPGQTNEKLFF. The chain combines TRBV19 with TRBJ1-4; 7 nucleotides line up with TRBD1. The CDR3 loop spans 15 amino acids. The germline V gene has CDR1 LNHDA and CDR2 SQIVND (reference sequence). V was pared by 4 bases and J by 2 bases, with 4 bases of the junction left unmatched.

This chain joins TRBV27 and TRBJ1-5; maybe TRBD1 (5 bases). There are 14 residues in the CDR3. Trimming took 6 bases from V and 7 from J, leaving 16 bases between them. The germline V gene has CDR1 MNHEY and CDR2 SMNVEV (reference sequence). The CDR3 sequence is CASSQGTPHQPQHF. CDR3 coding DNA: TGTGCCAGCAGCCAAGGGACTCCGCACCAGCCCCAGCATTTT.

The genes are TRBV10-3 and TRBJ1-4, with TRBD1 identical over 9 bases. Germline V CDR1 and CDR2: ENHRY, SYGVKD. The ends lost 3 bases at V and 8 bases at J; junction bases unmatched: 7. The CDR3 extends over 15 amino acids. The CDR3 reads CAISEIRTGVEKLFF. The CDR3, as DNA: TGTGCCATCAGTGAAATACGGACAGGGGTAGAAAAACTGTTTTTT.

The chain is built from TRBV7-2 and TRBJ2-1; 11 nucleotides match TRBD2. The junction had 13 bases not matched to a gene; V was cut back by 1 base and J by 11 bases. The germline gives CDR1 SGHTA, CDR2 FQGNSA. This CDR3 region has 17 residues. This CDR3 reads CASSLDGLAGGTGQQFF. The CDR3 DNA sequence: TGTGCCAGCAGCTTAGATGGGCTAGCGGGGGGTACAGGGCAGCAGTTCTTC.

V gene TRBV6-1 combines with J gene TRBJ2-1; 8 nucleotides match TRBD2. The CDR3 consists of 16 residues. Trimming removed 2 bases from V and 2 bases from J; junction bases left unmatched: 5. Germline CDR1 and CDR2: MNHNS and SASEGT. The CDR3 coding sequence is TGTGCCAGCAGTGAAAGGCCGGGACTAGCCTACAATGAGCAGTTCTTC. It is translated as CASSERPGLAYNEQFF.

This clone has just one count. The rearrangement joins TRBV5-1 to TRBJ2-3, with TRBD2 matching over 8 bases. CDR3 size: 15 residues. Germline CDR1 is SGHRS and CDR2 is YFSETQ. The ends lost 1 base at V and 5 bases at J; junction bases unmatched: 6. The CDR3 is CASSLSGGRGDTQYF. In DNA, the CDR3 is TGCGCCAGCAGCTTGAGCGGGGGCCGGGGAGATACGCAGTATTTT.

This clone was observed a single time. This rearrangement joins TRBV15 to TRBJ2-2, with 8 bases matching TRBD2. The trim removed 3 bases at V and 5 bases at J, leaving 8 bases unmatched. CDR1 is LNHNV and CDR2 is YYDKDF in the germline V gene (reference sequence). The CDR3 totals 16 residues. CDR3 sequence reads: CATSSLLAEQTGELFF. The DNA of the CDR3 is TGTGCCACCAGCAGCTTACTAGCGGAACAGACCGGGGAGCTGTTTTTT.

J is TRBJ2-6 and V is TRBV27; 7 bases are a match to TRBD2. The germline V gene has CDR1 MNHEY and CDR2 SMNVEV (reference sequence). The CDR3 has 19 residues. With 4 bases clipped from V and 0 bases from J, the junction kept 12 bases outside the gene matches. CDR3 nucleotides: TGTGCCAGCAGTTATCGGGGGGTCGATCTTACCTCTGGGGCCAACGTCCTGACTTTC. It translates to CASSYRGVDLTSGANVLTF.

This sequence joins TRBV5-1 and TRBJ2-7; 7 positions match TRBD1. This CDR3 region has 15 residues. V shed 1 base, J shed 2 bases, and the junction held 6 bases outside the gene matches. Germline V gene sequence: CDR1 SGHRS, CDR2 YFSETQ. The CDR3 here is CASSLNTGQTYEQYF. DNA for the CDR3: TGCGCCAGCAGCTTGAACACGGGACAGACCTACGAGCAGTACTTC.

The V gene is TRBV29-1, the J gene TRBJ2-3; 12 bases match TRBD2. The CDR3 is 14 residues long. J gave up 1 base and V 7 bases, and 3 bases lay outside the gene matches. CDR1 SQVTM and CDR2 ANQGSEA come from the germline V gene. The CDR3 DNA reads as TGCAGCGGACGGACTAGCGGGGGCACAGATACGCAGTATTTT. Its translation: CSGRTSGGTDTQYF.

The rearrangement joins TRBV15 to TRBJ1-1; 7 bases match TRBD1. This CDR3 is built from 18 residues. In germline, CDR1 is LNHNV, CDR2 YYDKDF (reference sequence). The V segment lost 2 bases and the J segment 1 base; nucleotides outside the gene matches: 13. CDR3 coding DNA: TGTGCCACCAGCAGAAGGGACAGACCGGGACAGCGGAACACTGAAGCTTTCTTT. Translating it yields CATSRRDRPGQRNTEAFF.

The CDR3: CASSLQETQYF. CDR3 sequence (DNA): TGTGCCAGCAGTCTTCAAGAGACCCAGTACTTC. V usage is TRBV28 and J usage is TRBJ2-5; D is unclear. Deletions cut 5 bases from V and 2 bases from J, with 3 bases between. This CDR3 is built from 11 residues. The germline V gene has CDR1 MDHEN and CDR2 SYDVKM.

CDR3 sequence reads: CASSLQGAYTEAFF. DNA for the CDR3: TGTGCCAGCAGCCTGCAGGGGGCGTATACTGAAGCTTTCTTT. The chain carries TRBV5-4 and TRBJ1-1; TRBD1 matches at 8 bases. CDR1 and CDR2 from the germline V gene are SGHNT and YYREEE (reference sequence). Trimming cost V 4 bases and J 5 bases; bases outside gene matches: 7. The CDR3 runs 14 residues. Using reference TRBV5-4 and TRBJ1-1 for the parts outside the CDR3, the full variable domain is ETGVTQSPTHLIKTRGQQVTLRCSSQSGHNTVSWYQQALGQGPQFIFQYYREEENGRGNFPPRFSGLQFPNYSSELNVNALELDDSALYLCASSLQGAYTEAFFGQGTRLTVV.

This clone was counted a few times. The rearrangement joins TRBV27 to TRBJ1-1; the D is unclear. The CDR3 sequence is 14 residues long. Looked up from germline, CDR1 is MNHEY and CDR2 is SMNVEV (reference sequence). V was shortened by 4 bases and J by 0 bases, with 9 bases between the two germline ends. CDR3 protein: CASSSPDMNTEAFF. The CDR3 coding sequence is TGTGCCAGCAGTTCCCCCGACATGAACACTGAAGCTTTCTTT.

This chain joins TRBV7-8 and TRBJ1-6; D not resolved. The ends were cut back, 5 bases at V and 7 bases at J, with 9 bases in the middle. The V gene's germline CDR1 is SGHVS and CDR2 FQNEAQ. This CDR3 comprises 13 residues. The CDR3 here is CASSPIANSPLHF. The CDR3 DNA is TGTGCCAGCAGCCCTATAGCGAATTCACCCCTCCACTTT.

The V gene is TRBV11-2, the J gene TRBJ2-2, with 8 bases aligning to TRBD1. The germline V gene has CDR1 SGHAT and CDR2 FQNNGV. Trimming removed 0 bases from V and 1 base from J; junction bases left unmatched: 7. The CDR3 has 18 amino acids. CDR3 in amino acids: CASSLDRGQGENTGELFF. In nucleotides, the CDR3 is TGTGCCAGCAGCTTAGACCGAGGACAGGGAGAGAACACCGGGGAGCTGTTTTTT. Combining the CDR3 with reference TRBV11-2 and TRBJ2-2 gives the whole variable domain EAGVAQSPRYKIIEKRQSVAFWCNPISGHATLYWYQQILGQGPKLLIQFQNNGVVDDSQLPKDRFSAERLKGVDSTLKIQPAKLEDSAVYLCASSLDRGQGENTGELFFGEGSRLTVL.

CDR3: CASSFNRGMNTEAFF. CDR3 bases: TGTGCCAGCAGCTTTAACAGGGGTATGAACACTGAAGCTTTCTTT. The chain uses TRBV13 and TRBJ1-1; 7 positions match TRBD1. This CDR3 is 15 amino acids long. Germline CDR1 reads PRHDT; CDR2 reads FYEKMQ (reference sequence). Losses at the gene ends were 3 bases for V and 0 bases for J; bases not matched to a gene: 4.

The rearrangement joins TRBV16 to TRBJ1-1; no clear D. Between the trimmed V and J ends, which lost 3 bases and 4 bases, there was a span of 12 bases. CDR1 KGHSY and CDR2 FQNENV come from the germline V gene. The CDR3 is 14 amino acids. The CDR3 reads CASSHNREGTEAFF. CDR3 in DNA: TGTGCCAGCAGCCACAATCGAGAGGGCACTGAAGCTTTCTTT.

The V and J genes are TRBV2 and TRBJ2-5; 12 bases agree with TRBD2. J lost 5 bases, V lost 4 bases, and 11 bases had no gene match. This CDR3 has 17 amino acids. Germline V CDR1 and CDR2: SNHLY, FYNNEI. Written as DNA, the CDR3 is TGTGCCAGCAGTGCGGCTAGCGGGGGGGGCATCCTCGAGACCCAGTACTTC. The encoded protein is CASSAASGGGILETQYF.

This chain connects TRBV28 to TRBJ2-6, with TRBD2 as a possible D gene (6 bases). The CDR3 spans 18 residues. Germline V lookup: CDR1 MDHEN, CDR2 SYDVKM. Trimming took off 6 bases at V and 0 bases at J, with 18 bases between the two ends. The CDR3 region is CASSPVGSGPSGANVLTF. The CDR3 region has the DNA TGTGCCAGCAGCCCCGTCGGCAGCGGGCCCTCTGGGGCCAACGTCCTGACTTTC.

This chain links TRBV28 with TRBJ1-1; possible D gene TRBD1, 5 bases. The germline V gene encodes CDR1 MDHEN and CDR2 SYDVKM. CDR3 size: 9 residues. Trimming shortened V by 5 bases and J by 14 bases, and 9 bases separated the two germline ends. The CDR3 region has the DNA TGTGCCAGCAGTCAGGGTTTATTCTTT. It translates to CASSQGLFF.

This chain links TRBV27 with TRBJ2-5; 9 bases match TRBD1. This CDR3 has 15 residues. CDR1 and CDR2 (germline): MNHEY, SMNVEV (reference sequence). The V segment lost 3 bases and the J segment 5 bases; nucleotides outside the gene matches: 7. The CDR3 DNA follows: TGTGCCAGCAGTTTCCTGGGACAGGGAGGCGAGACCCAGTACTTC. Amino acid sequence: CASSFLGQGGETQYF.

As concerns this clone: This sample includes further DNA sequences coding for the same CDR3. The genes are TRBV4-3 and TRBJ2-1; 8 bases fit TRBD2. Trimming at V came to 1 base and at J to 4 bases, leaving 6 bases not matched to a gene. Germline V gene data show CDR1 as LGHNA and CDR2 as YSLEER. The length of the CDR3 is 16 residues. The CDR3 nucleotides are TGCGCCAGCAGCCAAGTTGCGGGGGGCCTGTACAATGAGCAGTTCTTC. Protein: CASSQVAGGLYNEQFF.

The chain uses TRBV19 and TRBJ1-5; TRBD1 matches at 7 bases. The germline V gene has CDR1 LNHDA and CDR2 SQIVND (reference sequence). The CDR3 extends over 13 amino acids. With 5 bases clipped from V and 6 bases from J, the junction kept 4 bases outside the gene matches. CDR3: CASSDNRGQPQHF. The CDR3 nucleotides are TGTGCCAGTAGTGATAACAGGGGTCAGCCCCAGCATTTT.